These 20 T cell receptor beta chains were sequenced from one sample in a study of cytomegalovirus exposure and HLA in healthy donors (dated by TCRdb to about 2017). The library was obtained by the immunoSEQ multiplex PCR assay. For the multiplex PCR, a mixture combining 60 forward primers for TCR Vbeta segments and 13 reverse primers for TCR Jbeta segments was used. The table comes from immuneACCESS by way of TCRdb, which keeps in-frame sequences with V and J called. Part of the clones is missing from these tables; in studies checked, under half for an unresolved V gene and the rest for unknown reasons. Recorded for this sample are over 130,000 clones; over 75% of them occurred a single time. The ten largest account for 2.4% of the sample. Specimen: PBMCs. The origin of the receptors is a man aged 45 to 65 in good health and CMV-seronegative.

The chain joins TRBV5-4 to TRBJ2-2, with 8 bases lining up with TRBD1. Germline V CDR1 and CDR2: SGHNT, YYREEE (reference sequence). The CDR3 runs to 15 residues. The ends lost 0 bases at V and 6 bases at J; junction bases unmatched: 4. The CDR3 DNA follows: TGTGCCAGCAGCTTGGGACAGGGGAATCCCGGGGAGCTGTTTTTT. It codes for CASSLGQGNPGELFF.

The chain recombines TRBV11-2 with TRBJ1-3, with D possibly TRBD1 on 5 matching bases. CDR1 and CDR2 from the germline V gene are SGHAT and FQNNGV. CDR3 length: 16 residues. V shed 1 base and J shed 4 bases, with 14 bases lying between them. The CDR3 DNA reads TGTGCCAGCAGCTTAGGATGGCAGGGAGGCGGAAACACCATATATTTT. Its translation: CASSLGWQGGGNTIYF.

The chain links TRBV5-4 to TRBJ1-1; D might be TRBD1 (6 bases). The CDR3 extends over 16 amino acids. Germline CDR1 reads SGHNT; CDR2 reads YYREEE (reference sequence). Trimming took 3 bases from V and 5 from J, leaving 20 bases between them. As DNA, the CDR3 is TGTGCCAGCAGCTGGGGGGGGCCAGGGGTGGGAACTGAAGCTTTCTTT. Amino acids: CASSWGGPGVGTEAFF. Drawing the rest from reference TRBV5-4 and TRBJ1-1, the complete variable domain is ETGVTQSPTHLIKTRGQQVTLRCSSQSGHNTVSWYQQALGQGPQFIFQYYREEENGRGNFPPRFSGLQFPNYSSELNVNALELDDSALYLCASSWGGPGVGTEAFFGQGTRLTVV.

The J gene is TRBJ2-1, the V gene TRBV7-9, with 8 bases matching TRBD2. Germline loops: CDR1 SEHNR, CDR2 FQNEAQ (reference sequence). The CDR3 has 15 residues. Germline trimming cut 7 bases from V and 7 bases from J; bases unmatched to any gene: 12. This CDR3 reads CASTLLSGGRNEQFF. CDR3 nucleotides: TGTGCCAGCACCCTCCTTTCCGGCGGGAGGAATGAGCAGTTCTTC.

V and J are TRBV6-1 and TRBJ2-7, with 7 nucleotides matching TRBD1. The CDR3 covers 14 residues. The V segment lost 6 bases and the J segment 0 bases; nucleotides outside the gene matches: 5. Germline V CDR1 and CDR2: MNHNS, SASEGT. CDR3 sequence: CASRVGTASYEQYF. In DNA, the CDR3 is TGTGCCAGCAGGGTCGGGACAGCCTCCTACGAGCAGTACTTC.

The chain carries TRBV28 and TRBJ1-2, with 9 bases that match TRBD1. The CDR3 runs to 14 residues. V shed 6 bases, J shed 4 bases, and the junction held 6 bases outside the gene matches. Germline V gives CDR1 MDHEN, CDR2 SYDVKM. Written as DNA, the CDR3 is TGTGCCAGCAGACAGGGGGCGCGGGTCTATGGCTACACCTTC. Amino acid sequence: CASRQGARVYGYTF.

The rearrangement links TRBV5-4 to TRBJ1-2; 9 nucleotides line up with TRBD1. With 5 bases clipped from V and 4 bases from J, the junction kept 6 bases outside the gene matches. The CDR3 is made up of 14 amino acids. Germline lookup yields CDR1 SGHNT and CDR2 YYREEE (reference sequence). The CDR3 sequence is CASRRTGESYGYTF. CDR3 nucleotide sequence: TGTGCCAGCAGACGGACAGGGGAGAGCTATGGCTACACCTTC.

The chain uses TRBV19 and TRBJ2-5, with 10 bases aligning to TRBD2. This CDR3 has 17 residues. V lost 4 bases and J lost 1; bases outside the gene matches: 9. CDR1 and CDR2 (germline): LNHDA, SQIVND (reference sequence). This CDR3 reads CASSKDNLAGVQETQYF. The CDR3 DNA reads TGTGCCAGTAGTAAAGATAATCTAGCGGGGGTCCAAGAGACCCAGTACTTC.

As concerns this clone: Other DNA sequences in the sample encode the same CDR3. The chain has TRBV5-6 and TRBJ1-1, with D hard to call. CDR3 size: 12 residues. The germline V gene has CDR1 SGHDT and CDR2 YYEEEE. The V end lost 5 bases, the J end lost 6 bases, and 11 bases lay between the germline ends. The CDR3 bases are TGTGCCAGCAGTCTCTTCGTTGCTGAAGCTTTCTTT. Amino acid sequence: CASSLFVAEAFF.

This sequence joins TRBV27 and TRBJ2-7; 7 bases fit TRBD2. Germline CDR1 is MNHEY and CDR2 is SMNVEV (reference sequence). J was trimmed by 1 base and V by 2 bases; bases with no gene match: 8. CDR3 length: 16 residues. DNA for the CDR3: TGTGCCAGCAGTTTAAGCCCCGGGGGGAAATCCTACGAGCAGTACTTC. This gives the protein CASSLSPGGKSYEQYF.

This chain links TRBV12-5 with TRBJ1-2; 8 positions match TRBD1. The CDR3 covers 16 residues. CDR1 and CDR2 from the germline V gene are LGHNT and FRNRAP. The V segment lost 4 bases and the J segment 4 bases; nucleotides outside the gene matches: 11. CDR3 bases: TGTGCTAGTGGTTCGGATCAGGGGGCCGTAATCTATGGCTACACCTTC. It encodes CASGSDQGAVIYGYTF.

The chain combines TRBV12-5 with TRBJ2-2; a weak D match, TRBD1 (6 bases). This CDR3 is built from 16 residues. The germline V gene has CDR1 LGHNT and CDR2 FRNRAP. The germline V and J ends were trimmed by 4 bases and 3 bases, with 15 bases remaining between them. CDR3 sequence (DNA): TGTGCTAGTGGTTCCGGGACAATTGTGGACACCGGGGAGCTGTTTTTT. This translates into CASGSGTIVDTGELFF. The complete variable domain, with remaining parts taken from reference TRBV12-5 and TRBJ2-2, reads DARVTQTPRHKVTEMGQEVTMRCQPILGHNTVFWYRQTMMQGLELLAYFRNRAPLDDSGMPKDRFSAEMPDATLATLKIQPSEPRDSAVYFCASGSGTIVDTGELFFGEGSRLTVL.

The V and J genes are TRBV6-6 and TRBJ1-2; 10 nucleotides match TRBD1. This CDR3 contains 12 residues. Germline V gene data show CDR1 as MNHNY and CDR2 as SVGAGI (reference sequence). Unmatched junction bases numbered 2, after V lost 6 bases and J lost 7 bases. The CDR3 sequence: CASRTGGSGYTF. The CDR3, as DNA: TGTGCCAGCAGGACAGGGGGCTCTGGCTACACCTTC.

The gene calls are TRBV15 and TRBJ1-2; D call uncertain. This CDR3 has 15 amino acids. Germline CDR1 is LNHNV and CDR2 is YYDKDF (reference sequence). V lost 0 bases to trimming and J lost 1 base, with 9 bases between them. For the CDR3, the DNA is TGTGCCACCAGCAGAGAGGCGGTAATTAACTATGGCTACACCTTC. Translating gives CATSREAVINYGYTF. Using reference TRBV15 and TRBJ1-2 for the parts outside the CDR3, the full variable domain is DAMVIQNPRYQVTQFGKPVTLSCSQTLNHNVMYWYQQKSSQAPKLLFHYYDKDFNNEADTPDNFQSRRPNTSFCFLDIRSPGLGDTAMYLCATSREAVINYGYTFGSGTRLTVV.

This rearrangement joins TRBV7-2 to TRBJ2-3, with 10 bases identical to TRBD2. Trimming removed 5 bases from V and 4 bases from J; junction bases left unmatched: 9. Per germline, CDR1 SGHTA and CDR2 FQGNSA. The CDR3 runs 16 residues. DNA of the CDR3: TGTGCCAGCAGCCGCGGACTAGCGGTAAGGTCAGATACGCAGTATTTT. It encodes CASSRGLAVRSDTQYF.

This chain uses TRBV5-1 with TRBJ1-4; 7 positions agree with TRBD1. V lost 4 bases to trimming and J lost 7 bases; unmatched junction nucleotides: 10. CDR3 length equals 15 residues. Germline CDR1 and CDR2: SGHRS and YFSETQ. As DNA, the CDR3 is TGCGCCAGCAGCGTCCGACAGGGAGGTGGTGAAAAACTGTTTTTT. Protein sequence: CASSVRQGGGEKLFF. Based on the CDR3 plus reference TRBV5-1 and TRBJ1-4, the full variable domain is KAGVTQTPRYLIKTRGQQVTLSCSPISGHRSVSWYQQTPGQGLQFLFEYFSETQRNKGNFPGRFSGRQFSNSRSEMNVSTLELGDSALYLCASSVRQGGGEKLFFGSGTQLSVL.

The chain is built from TRBV7-6 and TRBJ2-1, with 7 bases aligning to TRBD2. V lost 5 bases and J lost 5; bases outside the gene matches: 6. This CDR3 region has 14 residues. Germline assignment: CDR1 SGHVS and CDR2 FNYEAQ. The CDR3, as DNA: TGTGCCAGCAGCGGGAGGGTTCAGAACAATGAGCAGTTCTTC. Its translation: CASSGRVQNNEQFF.

In its sample, this clone was seen once. This rearrangement joins TRBV5-6 to TRBJ1-4; D may be TRBD1 (6 bases). The CDR3 length is 15 residues. The V gene lost 0 bases and the J gene lost 5 bases, with 11 bases spanning the gap. From germline, CDR1 is SGHDT and CDR2 YYEEEE. In DNA form, the CDR3 reads TGTGCCAGCAGCTTGGGTCATAGGGGGAATGAAAAACTGTTTTTT. This gives the protein CASSLGHRGNEKLFF.

This clone was observed a few times. The V gene is TRBV5-6, the J gene TRBJ1-1; D not certain. Germline V CDR1 and CDR2: SGHDT, YYEEEE. The CDR3 covers 12 residues. Deletions cut 2 bases from V and 12 bases from J, with 14 bases between. The CDR3 sequence: CASSLEPSATFF. Written as DNA, the CDR3 is TGTGCCAGCAGCTTAGAGCCTTCAGCGACTTTCTTT.

This sequence joins TRBV19 and TRBJ2-3; the match to TRBD2 covers 10 bases. The CDR3 is 14 residues long. Germline V gives CDR1 LNHDA, CDR2 SQIVND (reference sequence). With V trimmed by 6 bases and J by 3 bases, 3 bases remained unmatched. CDR3 residues: CASRPSGGTDTQYF. CDR3 coding DNA: TGTGCCAGTAGACCTAGCGGGGGTACAGATACGCAGTATTTT.